Below, 7 T cell receptor beta chains from the same sample are listed, as sequenced in a study of early T cells in non-severe SARS-CoV-2 infection. TCRdb recomputed calls from the 5' RACE reads with MiXCR, one row per CDR3 protein. Here the sample spans about 80,000 distinct CDR3 sequences, 8.5% to 10% being singletons. The specimen was whole blood. The receptor set was obtained from an adult who was a healthcare worker with PCR-confirmed SARS-CoV-2 infection or an uninfected control (not recorded which).

V gene TRBV28 combines with J gene TRBJ1-1; D gene uncertain. CDR3 length: 12 amino acids. The germline V gene encodes CDR1 MDHEN and CDR2 SYDVKM. V gave up 7 bases and J gave up 6 bases, with 12 bases separating them. This CDR3 reads CASTGQLSEAFF. The CDR3 coding sequence is TGTGCCAGCACTGGGCAGCTGTCTGAAGCTTTCTTT. Drawing the rest from reference TRBV28 and TRBJ1-1, the complete variable domain is DVKVTQSSRYLVKRTGEKVFLECVQDMDHENMFWYRQDPGLGLRLIYFSYDVKMKEKGDIPEGYSVSREKKERFSLILESASTNQTSMYLCASTGQLSEAFFGQGTRLTVV.

This clonotype was counted once. The genes are TRBV20-1 and TRBJ1-6, with D tentatively TRBD1 (5 bases). V was shortened by 6 bases and J by 10 bases, with 16 bases between the two germline ends. Germline values: CDR1 DFQATT, CDR2 SNEGSKA (reference sequence). This CDR3 has 13 amino acids. The CDR3 region is CSAGDPLNSPLHF. The CDR3 region has the DNA TGCAGTGCAGGGGACCCACTCAACTCACCCCTCCACTTT.

The chain has TRBV6-2 or TRBV6-3 and TRBJ2-1, with 8 nucleotides matching TRBD2. CDR1 and CDR2 (germline): MNHEY, SVGEGT. With V trimmed by 6 bases and J by 9 bases, 13 bases remained unmatched. The CDR3 spans 15 residues. As DNA, the CDR3 is TGTGCCAGCAGCCCCGGGACTAGTGGTGTAGTTGAGCAGTTCTTC. Translated, it gives CASSPGTSGVVEQFF.

This sequence joins TRBV5-6 and TRBJ2-1, with D perhaps matching TRBD1 (5 bases). The germline V and J ends were trimmed by 0 bases and 7 bases, with 17 bases remaining between them. Germline CDR1 reads SGHDT; CDR2 reads YYEEEE. The CDR3 is made up of 16 amino acids. The CDR3: CASSLVSQGRTNEQFF. The CDR3, as DNA: TGTGCCAGCAGCTTGGTCTCCCAGGGAAGAACGAATGAGCAGTTCTTC. Full variable domain (missing parts from reference TRBV5-6 and TRBJ2-1): DAGVTQSPTHLIKTRGQQVTLRCSPKSGHDTVSWYQQALGQGPQFIFQYYEEEERQRGNFPDRFSGHQFPNYSSELNVNALLLGDSALYLCASSLVSQGRTNEQFFGPGTRLTVL.

This chain connects TRBV5-1 to TRBJ2-5, with 9 bases aligning to TRBD1. Trimming at V came to 4 bases and at J to 3 bases, leaving 10 bases not matched to a gene. The germline CDR1 and CDR2 sequences are SGHRS and YFSETQ. The CDR3 length is 16 residues. This CDR3 reads CASSPGWGQGEETQYF. The CDR3 DNA follows: TGCGCCAGCAGCCCTGGCTGGGGACAGGGAGAAGAGACCCAGTACTTC. The variable domain in full, with the rest retrieved from reference TRBV5-1 and TRBJ2-5, is KAGVTQTPRYLIKTRGQQVTLSCSPISGHRSVSWYQQTPGQGLQFLFEYFSETQRNKGNFPGRFSGRQFSNSRSEMNVSTLELGDSALYLCASSPGWGQGEETQYFGPGTRLLVL.

The chain uses TRBV5-6 and TRBJ1-4; weak D call: TRBD1 (6 bases). CDR3 length equals 13 residues. The V end was cut by 4 bases, the J end by 10 bases, with 14 bases between. Germline V gives CDR1 SGHDT, CDR2 YYEEEE. The CDR3 coding sequence is TGTGCCAGCAGCGTCGACAGGAGTGGAAAACTGTTTTTT. Its translation: CASSVDRSGKLFF. The full variable domain, rest sourced from reference TRBV5-6 and TRBJ1-4, is DAGVTQSPTHLIKTRGQQVTLRCSPKSGHDTVSWYQQALGQGPQFIFQYYEEEERQRGNFPDRFSGHQFPNYSSELNVNALLLGDSALYLCASSVDRSGKLFFGSGTQLSVL.

The CDR3 sequence is CASSLPSTSYGYTF. The CDR3 coding sequence is TGTGCCAGCAGCTTACCGAGTACCTCCTATGGCTACACCTTC. The chain couples TRBV5-4 to TRBJ1-2; D gene uncertain. V shed 2 bases and J shed 4 bases, with 12 bases lying between them. Germline V gives CDR1 SGHNT, CDR2 YYREEE (reference sequence). This CDR3 region has 14 residues.